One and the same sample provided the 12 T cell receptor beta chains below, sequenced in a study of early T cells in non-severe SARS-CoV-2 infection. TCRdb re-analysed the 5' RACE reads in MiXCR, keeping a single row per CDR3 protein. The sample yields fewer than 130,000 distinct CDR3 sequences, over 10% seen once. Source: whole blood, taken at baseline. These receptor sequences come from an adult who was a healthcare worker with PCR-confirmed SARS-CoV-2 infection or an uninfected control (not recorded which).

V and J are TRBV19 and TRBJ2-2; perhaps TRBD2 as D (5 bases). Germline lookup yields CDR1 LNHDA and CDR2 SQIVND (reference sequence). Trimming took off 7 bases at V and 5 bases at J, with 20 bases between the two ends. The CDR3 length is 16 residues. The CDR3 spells CASKANPGLETGELFF. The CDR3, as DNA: TGTGCCAGTAAAGCGAACCCCGGACTGGAGACCGGGGAGCTGTTTTTT.

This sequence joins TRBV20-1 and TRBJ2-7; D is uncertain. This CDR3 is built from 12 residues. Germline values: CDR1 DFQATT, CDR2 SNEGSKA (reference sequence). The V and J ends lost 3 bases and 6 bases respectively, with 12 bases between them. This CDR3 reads CSARGNSIEQYF. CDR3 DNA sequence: TGCAGTGCTAGGGGGAATTCGATCGAGCAGTACTTC.

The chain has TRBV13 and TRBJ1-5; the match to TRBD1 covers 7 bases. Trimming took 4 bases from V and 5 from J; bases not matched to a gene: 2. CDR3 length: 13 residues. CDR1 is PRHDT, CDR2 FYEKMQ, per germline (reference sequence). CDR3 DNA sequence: TGTGCCAGCAGCTACCAGGGGGATCAGCCCCAGCATTTT. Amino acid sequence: CASSYQGDQPQHF. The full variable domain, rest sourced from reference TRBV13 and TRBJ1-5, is AAGVIQSPRHLIKEKRETATLKCYPIPRHDTVYWYQQGPGQDPQFLISFYEKMQSDKGSIPDRFSAQQFSDYHSELNMSSLELGDSALYFCASSYQGDQPQHFGDGTRLSIL.

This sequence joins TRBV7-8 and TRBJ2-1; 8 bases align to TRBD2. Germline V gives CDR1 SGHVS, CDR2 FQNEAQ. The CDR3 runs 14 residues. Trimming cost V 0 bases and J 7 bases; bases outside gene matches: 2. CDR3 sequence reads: CASSLAASGNEQFF. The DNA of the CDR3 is TGTGCCAGCAGCTTAGCTGCTAGCGGGAATGAGCAGTTCTTC.

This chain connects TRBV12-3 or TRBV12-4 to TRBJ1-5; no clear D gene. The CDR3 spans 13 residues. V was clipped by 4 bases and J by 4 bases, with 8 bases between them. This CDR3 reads CASSSTVNQPQHF. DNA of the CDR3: TGTGCCAGCAGTTCGACGGTAAATCAGCCCCAGCATTTT.

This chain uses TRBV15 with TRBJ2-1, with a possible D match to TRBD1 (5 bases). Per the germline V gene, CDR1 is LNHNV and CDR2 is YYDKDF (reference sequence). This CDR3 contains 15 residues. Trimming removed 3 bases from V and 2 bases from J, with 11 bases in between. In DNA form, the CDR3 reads TGTGCCACCAGCAGCGACAGAGGCACCTACAATGAGCAGTTCTTC. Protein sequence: CATSSDRGTYNEQFF.

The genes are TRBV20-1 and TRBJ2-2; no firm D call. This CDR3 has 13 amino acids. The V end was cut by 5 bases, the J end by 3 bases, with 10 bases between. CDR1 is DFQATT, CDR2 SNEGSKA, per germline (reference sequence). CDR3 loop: CSAGSVYTGELFF. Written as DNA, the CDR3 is TGCAGTGCTGGGTCTGTATACACCGGGGAGCTGTTTTTT.

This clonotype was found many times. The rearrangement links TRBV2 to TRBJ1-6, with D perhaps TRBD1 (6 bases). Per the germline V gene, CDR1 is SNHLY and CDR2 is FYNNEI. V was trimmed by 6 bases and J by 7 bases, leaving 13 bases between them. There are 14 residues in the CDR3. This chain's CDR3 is CASRWGQANSPLHF. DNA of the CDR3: TGTGCCAGCAGATGGGGGCAGGCGAATTCACCCCTCCACTTT.

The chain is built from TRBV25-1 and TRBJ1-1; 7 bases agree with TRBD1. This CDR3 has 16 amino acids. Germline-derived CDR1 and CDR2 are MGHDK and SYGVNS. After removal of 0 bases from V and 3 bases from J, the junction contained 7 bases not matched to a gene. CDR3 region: CASSEYGRGADTEAFF. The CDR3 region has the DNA TGTGCCAGCAGTGAATACGGCAGGGGGGCGGACACTGAAGCTTTCTTT.

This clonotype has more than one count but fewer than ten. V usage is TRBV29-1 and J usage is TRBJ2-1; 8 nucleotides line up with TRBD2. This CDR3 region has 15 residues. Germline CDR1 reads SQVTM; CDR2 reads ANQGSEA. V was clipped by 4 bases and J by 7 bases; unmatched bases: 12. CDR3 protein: CSVVKYSGSGNEQFF. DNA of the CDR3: TGCAGCGTTGTAAAGTACAGCGGGAGTGGGAATGAGCAGTTCTTC.

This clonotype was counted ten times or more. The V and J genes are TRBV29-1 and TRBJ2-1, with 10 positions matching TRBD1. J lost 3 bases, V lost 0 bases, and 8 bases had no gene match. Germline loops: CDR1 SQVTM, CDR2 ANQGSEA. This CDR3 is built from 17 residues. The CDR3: CSVEDLDRGGIYNEQFF. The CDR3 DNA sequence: TGCAGCGTTGAAGATCTGGACAGGGGGGGGATCTACAATGAGCAGTTCTTC.

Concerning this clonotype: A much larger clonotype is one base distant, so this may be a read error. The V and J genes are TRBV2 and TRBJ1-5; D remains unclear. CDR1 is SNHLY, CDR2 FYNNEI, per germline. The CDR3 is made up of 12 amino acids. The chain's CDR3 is CVSSDYGGAQHF. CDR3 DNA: TGTGTCAGCAGTGATTATGGCGGTGCCCAGCATTTT.